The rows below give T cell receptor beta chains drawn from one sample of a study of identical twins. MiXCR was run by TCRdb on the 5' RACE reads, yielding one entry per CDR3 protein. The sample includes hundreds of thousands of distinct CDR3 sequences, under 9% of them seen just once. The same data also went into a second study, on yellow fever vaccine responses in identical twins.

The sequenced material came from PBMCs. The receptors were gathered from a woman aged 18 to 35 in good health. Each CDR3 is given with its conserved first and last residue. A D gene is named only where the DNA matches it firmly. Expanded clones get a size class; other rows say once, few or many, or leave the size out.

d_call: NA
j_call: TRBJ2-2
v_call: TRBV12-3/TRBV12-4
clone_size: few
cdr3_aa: CASRHTTGITGELFF
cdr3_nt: TGTGCCAGCAGACACACGACAGGAATCACCGGGGAGCTGTTTTTT

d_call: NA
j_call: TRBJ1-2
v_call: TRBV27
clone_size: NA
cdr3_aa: CASNYGYTF
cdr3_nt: TGTGCCAGCAACTATGGCTACACCTTC

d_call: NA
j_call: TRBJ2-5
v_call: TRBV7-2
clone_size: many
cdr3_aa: CASSLVGTTTETQYF
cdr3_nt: TGTGCCAGCAGCTTAGTTGGGACCACAACAGAGACCCAGTACTTC

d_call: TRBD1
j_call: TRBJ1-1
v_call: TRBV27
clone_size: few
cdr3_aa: CASSETGGVEAFF
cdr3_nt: TGTGCCAGCAGCGAAACAGGGGGCGTTGAAGCTTTCTTT

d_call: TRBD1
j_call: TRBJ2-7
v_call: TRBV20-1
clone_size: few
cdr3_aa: CSALRPGTGHNKQYF
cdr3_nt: TGCAGTGCTCTGCGGCCCGGGACAGGGCATAACAAGCAGTACTTC

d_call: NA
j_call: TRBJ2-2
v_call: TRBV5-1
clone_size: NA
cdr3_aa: CASSVIQDGTGELFF
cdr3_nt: TGCGCCAGCAGCGTGATCCAGGATGGGACCGGGGAGCTGTTTTTT

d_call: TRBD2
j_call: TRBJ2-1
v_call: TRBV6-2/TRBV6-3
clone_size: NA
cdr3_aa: CASSTPSGSSYNEQFF
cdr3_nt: TGTGCCAGCAGTACCCCGAGCGGGAGCTCCTACAATGAGCAGTTCTTC

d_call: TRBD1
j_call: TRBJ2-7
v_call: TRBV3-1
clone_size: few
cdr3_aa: CASSPWDSDYEQYF
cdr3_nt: TGTGCCAGCAGCCCCTGGGACAGCGACTACGAGCAGTACTTC

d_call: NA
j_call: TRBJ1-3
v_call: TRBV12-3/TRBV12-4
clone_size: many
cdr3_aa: CASSLGRAGNTIYF
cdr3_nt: TGTGCCAGCAGTTTAGGGAGGGCGGGAAACACCATATATTTT

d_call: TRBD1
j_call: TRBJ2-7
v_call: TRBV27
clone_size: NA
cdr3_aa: CASSVQGVAYEQYF
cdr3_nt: TGTGCCAGCAGTGTTCAGGGGGTGGCCTACGAGCAGTACTTC

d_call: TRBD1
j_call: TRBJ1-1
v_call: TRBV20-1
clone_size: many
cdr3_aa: CSARDREGRGYTEAFF
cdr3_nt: TGCAGTGCTAGAGATCGAGAAGGCAGGGGGTACACTGAAGCTTTCTTT

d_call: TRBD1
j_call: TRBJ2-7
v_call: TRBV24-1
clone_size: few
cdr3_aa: CATSDLYDRDEQYF
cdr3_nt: TGTGCCACCAGTGATTTGTACGACAGGGACGAGCAGTACTTC

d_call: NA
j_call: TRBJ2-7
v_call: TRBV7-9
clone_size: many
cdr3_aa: CASSREGGPHEQYF
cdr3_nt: TGTGCCAGCAGCAGGGAGGGGGGACCCCACGAGCAGTACTTC

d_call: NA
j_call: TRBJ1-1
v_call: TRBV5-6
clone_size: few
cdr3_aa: CASSPMGRGTVNTEAFF
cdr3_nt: TGTGCCAGCAGCCCCATGGGAAGGGGAACGGTGAACACTGAAGCTTTCTTT